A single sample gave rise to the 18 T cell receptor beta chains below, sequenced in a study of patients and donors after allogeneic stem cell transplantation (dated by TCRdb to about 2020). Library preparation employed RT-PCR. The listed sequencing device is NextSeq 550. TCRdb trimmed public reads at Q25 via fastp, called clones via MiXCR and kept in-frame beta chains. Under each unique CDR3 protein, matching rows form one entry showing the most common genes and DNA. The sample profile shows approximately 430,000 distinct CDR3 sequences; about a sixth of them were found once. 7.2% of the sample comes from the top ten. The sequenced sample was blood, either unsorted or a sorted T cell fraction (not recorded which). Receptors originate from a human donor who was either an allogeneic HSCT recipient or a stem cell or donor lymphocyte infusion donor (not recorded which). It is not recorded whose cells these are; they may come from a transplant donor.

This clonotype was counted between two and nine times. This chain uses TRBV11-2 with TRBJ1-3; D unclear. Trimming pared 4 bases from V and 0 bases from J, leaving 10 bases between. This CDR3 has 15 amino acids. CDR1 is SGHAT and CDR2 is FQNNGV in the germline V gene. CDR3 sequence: CASSSRRNSGNTIYF. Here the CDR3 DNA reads TGTGCCAGCAGCTCTCGACGGAACTCTGGAAACACCATATATTTT.

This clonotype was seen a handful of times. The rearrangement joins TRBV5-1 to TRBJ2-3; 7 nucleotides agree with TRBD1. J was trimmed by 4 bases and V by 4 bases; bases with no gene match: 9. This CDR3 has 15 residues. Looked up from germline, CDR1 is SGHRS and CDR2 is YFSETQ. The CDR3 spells CASSLGSTGADTQYF. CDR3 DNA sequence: TGCGCCAGCAGCCTTGGGTCAACAGGGGCAGATACGCAGTATTTT.

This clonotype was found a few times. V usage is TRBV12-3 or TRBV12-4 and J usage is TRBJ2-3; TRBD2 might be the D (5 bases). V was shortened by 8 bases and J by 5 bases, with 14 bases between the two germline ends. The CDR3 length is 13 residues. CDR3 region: CASLPGEGDTQYF. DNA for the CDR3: TGTGCCAGCCTCCCAGGAGAGGGAGATACGCAGTATTTT.

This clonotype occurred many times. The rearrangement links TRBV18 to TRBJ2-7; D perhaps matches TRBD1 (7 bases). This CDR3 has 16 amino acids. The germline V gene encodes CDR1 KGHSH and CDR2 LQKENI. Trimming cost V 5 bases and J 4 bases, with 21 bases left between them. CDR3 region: CASSKAGGTAGYEQYF. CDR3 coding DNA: TGTGCCAGCTCAAAGGCAGGAGGGACAGCAGGATACGAGCAGTACTTC.

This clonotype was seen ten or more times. CDR3 bases: TGTGCCAGCACCTCGACAGGGAGGGACTATGGCTACACCTTC. Residues: CASTSTGRDYGYTF. V gene TRBV12-3 or TRBV12-4 combines with J gene TRBJ1-2; 7 nucleotides agree with TRBD1. Unmatched junction bases numbered 8, after V lost 7 bases and J lost 3 bases. The CDR3 consists of 14 residues.

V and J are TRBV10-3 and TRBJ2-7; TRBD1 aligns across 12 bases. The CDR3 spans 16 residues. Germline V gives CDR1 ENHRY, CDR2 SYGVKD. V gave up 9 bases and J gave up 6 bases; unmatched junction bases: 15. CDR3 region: CAIGPVPGQGAFEQYF. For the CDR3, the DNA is TGTGCCATTGGTCCAGTACCGGGACAGGGGGCTTTCGAGCAGTACTTC.

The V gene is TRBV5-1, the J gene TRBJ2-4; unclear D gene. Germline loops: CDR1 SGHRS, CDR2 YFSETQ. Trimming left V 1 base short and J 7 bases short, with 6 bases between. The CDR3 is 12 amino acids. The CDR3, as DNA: TGCGCCAGCAGCTTGAACGCGAACATTCAGTACTTC. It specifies CASSLNANIQYF.

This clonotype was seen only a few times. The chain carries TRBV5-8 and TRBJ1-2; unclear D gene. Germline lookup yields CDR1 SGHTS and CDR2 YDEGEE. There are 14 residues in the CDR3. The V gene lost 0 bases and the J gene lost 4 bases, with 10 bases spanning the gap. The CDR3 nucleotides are TGTGCCAGCAGCTTGGCTGTGGGGATCTATGGCTACACCTTC. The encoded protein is CASSLAVGIYGYTF.

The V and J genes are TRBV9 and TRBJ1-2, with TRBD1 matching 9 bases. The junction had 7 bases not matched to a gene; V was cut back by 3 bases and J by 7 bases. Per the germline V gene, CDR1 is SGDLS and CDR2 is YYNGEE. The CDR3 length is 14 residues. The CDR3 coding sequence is TGTGCCAGCAGCGCGCCGGGACAGGGAGGTGGCTACACCTTC. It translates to CASSAPGQGGGYTF.

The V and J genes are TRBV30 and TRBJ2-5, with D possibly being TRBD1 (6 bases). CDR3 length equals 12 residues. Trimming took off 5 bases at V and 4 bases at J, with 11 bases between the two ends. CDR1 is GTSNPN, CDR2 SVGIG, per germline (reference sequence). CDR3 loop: CAWEQGRETQYF. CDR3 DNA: TGTGCCTGGGAACAGGGACGAGAGACCCAGTACTTC.

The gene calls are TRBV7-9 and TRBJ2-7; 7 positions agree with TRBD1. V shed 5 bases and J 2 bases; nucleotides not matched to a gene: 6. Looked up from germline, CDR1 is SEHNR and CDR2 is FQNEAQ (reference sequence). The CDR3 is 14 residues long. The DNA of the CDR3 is TGTGCCAGCAGCCCGACAGGGTGGGCCTACGAGCAGTACTTC. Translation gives CASSPTGWAYEQYF.

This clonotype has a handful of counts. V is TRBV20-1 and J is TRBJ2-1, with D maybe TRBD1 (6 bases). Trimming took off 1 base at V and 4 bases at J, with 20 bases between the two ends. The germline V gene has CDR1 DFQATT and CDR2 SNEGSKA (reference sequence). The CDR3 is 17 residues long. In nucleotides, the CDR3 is TGCAGTGCTAGAGCATCCCTACGGGACATCCTTTACAATGAGCAGTTCTTC. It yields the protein CSARASLRDILYNEQFF.

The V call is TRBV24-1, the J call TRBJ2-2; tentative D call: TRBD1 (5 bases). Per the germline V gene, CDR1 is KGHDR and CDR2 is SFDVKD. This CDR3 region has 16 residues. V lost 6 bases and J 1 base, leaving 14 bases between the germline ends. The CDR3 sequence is CATSSRGSKNTGELFF. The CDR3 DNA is TGTGCCACCAGTTCAAGGGGAAGTAAGAACACCGGGGAGCTGTTTTTT.

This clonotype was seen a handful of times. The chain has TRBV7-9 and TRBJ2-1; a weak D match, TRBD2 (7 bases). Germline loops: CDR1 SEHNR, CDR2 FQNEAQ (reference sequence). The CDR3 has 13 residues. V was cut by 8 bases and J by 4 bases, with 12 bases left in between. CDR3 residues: CASLRGGYNEQFF. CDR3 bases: TGTGCCAGCTTGAGGGGGGGTTACAATGAGCAGTTCTTC.

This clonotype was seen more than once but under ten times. The CDR3 reads CASSQRGRLYNEQFF. CDR3 coding DNA: TGTGCCAGCAGCCAGAGGGGACGACTCTACAATGAGCAGTTCTTC. The rearrangement links TRBV3-1 to TRBJ2-1; D tentatively fits TRBD1 or TRBD2 (5 bases each). Trimming stripped 3 bases from V and 3 bases from J, with 12 bases between. The CDR3 totals 15 residues. Germline CDR1 and CDR2: LGHDT and YNNKEL (reference sequence).

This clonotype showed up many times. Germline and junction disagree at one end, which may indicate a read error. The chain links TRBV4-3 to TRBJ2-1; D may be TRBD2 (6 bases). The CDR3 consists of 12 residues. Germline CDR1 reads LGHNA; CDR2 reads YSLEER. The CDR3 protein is CASSLGGLAILF. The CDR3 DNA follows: TGCGCCAGCAGCCTGGGAGGTCTAGCAATCCTCTTC.

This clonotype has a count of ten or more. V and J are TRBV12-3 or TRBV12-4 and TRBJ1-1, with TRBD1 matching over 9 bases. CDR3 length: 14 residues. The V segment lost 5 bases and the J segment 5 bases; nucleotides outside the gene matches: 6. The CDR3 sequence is CASSLNRGRTEAFF. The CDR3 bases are TGTGCCAGCAGTCTAAACAGGGGGCGGACTGAAGCTTTCTTT.

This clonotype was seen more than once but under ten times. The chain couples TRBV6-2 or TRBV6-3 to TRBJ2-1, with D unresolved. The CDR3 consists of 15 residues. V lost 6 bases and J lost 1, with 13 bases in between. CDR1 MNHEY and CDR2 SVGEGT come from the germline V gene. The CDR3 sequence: CASSERQGSYNEQFF. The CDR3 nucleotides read TGTGCCAGCAGCGAGCGACAAGGGTCCTACAATGAGCAGTTCTTC.